The present T cell receptor beta chain was sequenced within a study of glioma-infiltrating T cells after dendritic cell vaccination (dated by TCRdb to 2016 to 2018). For the study in its entirety: The cohort comprised 15 or so glioblastoma patients from Phase I and II dendritic cell vaccination trials, 9 newly diagnosed and 6 with recurrent disease. Autologous tumor lysate-pulsed dendritic cell vaccination was administered to the patients between about 2003 and 2013. The vaccine consisted of monocyte-derived dendritic cells cultured less than 9 days with IL-4 and GM-CSF, then pulsed overnight with autologous tumor lysate. Patients received three intradermal dendritic cell vaccine injections at biweekly intervals in the arm below the axilla. Tumor-infiltrating lymphocyte content was quantified and tumor and blood repertoires were compared in dendritic cell-vaccinated glioblastoma patients by deep sequencing of TCR beta CDR3 regions. Survival after dendritic cell vaccination was correlated with TCR sequencing metrics such as TIL content and the overlap between tumor and blood repertoires. Study-level results and caveats: The response model built on TCR overlap across three groups was characterized as speculative, with prospective validation still needed. The cohort was small and heterogeneous, and full blood and tumor sets were available for few patients, with initial-recurrent tumor pairs available for even fewer patients. After dendritic cell vaccination, a higher estimated pretreatment TIL content predicted longer time to progression and overall survival. TCR clonality showed no direct relationship with survival, which suggests that a diverse polyclonal response may be important.

The meaning of the sample's time point label: after dendritic cell vaccination, including at tumor progression/relapse. To be selected, patients needed enough residual fresh-frozen tumor tissue and more than two years of available survival data. Although molecular status otherwise differed among the glioblastoma patients, no patient had an isocitrate dehydrogenase mutation. PBMC were collected before vaccination, two weeks after the third vaccination, and at tumor progression if tumor progression occurred. The Qiagen DNeasy Blood extraction Kit was used for extraction of genomic DNA. TCRB CDR3 regions were amplified from approximately 2 ug genomic DNA, or all available DNA if less, using the immunoSEQ assay. For multiplex PCR, 60 forward primers for TCR V beta segments and 13 reverse primers for J beta segments were used. To estimate the number of reads per starting template, synthetic control templates were added to each sample at limiting dilution. The Illumina HiSeq System generated 87 bp sequencing reads. Under the source paper's analysis protocol: To remove PCR and sequencing errors, closely related sequences were merged with a nearest neighbor algorithm. TCR overlap was measured as the percentage of unique tumor TCR beta sequences also present in the same patient's peripheral blood. The source is immuneACCESS, and TCRdb retained only in-frame sequences with V and J called. Part of the clones is not carried over; for the studies checked, unresolved V genes explain less than half of this, and the remainder is unexplained. V and J calls and clone size are as listed in that table; D and trimming were resolved from the DNA. In all, the sample holds 110,000 or so clones, and 90% of those were seen once. Roughly 2.8% of the sample comes from the top ten.

Trimming removed 5 bases from V and 4 bases from J; the gene matches leave 7 bases unexplained. CDR1 and CDR2, per the germline V gene (reference sequence), are GTSNPN and SVGIG. The CDR3 measures 13 amino acids from cysteine to phenylalanine. Solely the CDR3 DNA is kept, with 39 bases framed from the first base. This clone was detected once. The antigen it binds to is not known. Per-nucleotide qualities are absent, and no much larger clonotype sits a single base away. The chain is encoded by TRBV30 joined to TRBJ1-1; TRBD1 lines up with 7 middle nucleotides. This material consisted of blood, taken after dendritic cell vaccination. The clonotype comes from a human donor with glioblastoma. Here is the DNA: TGTGCCTGGCAACAGGGGTGGGCCACTGAAGCTTTCTTT. The resulting protein is CAWQQGWATEAFF. Here the CDR3 is joined to the reference TRBV30 and TRBJ1-1 genes, and the full variable domain is: SQTIHQWPATLVQPVGSPLSLECTVEGTSNPNLYWYRQAAGRGLQLLFYSVGIGQISSEVPQNLSASRPQDRQFILSSKKLLLSDSGFYLCAWQQGWATEAFFGQGTRLTVV.